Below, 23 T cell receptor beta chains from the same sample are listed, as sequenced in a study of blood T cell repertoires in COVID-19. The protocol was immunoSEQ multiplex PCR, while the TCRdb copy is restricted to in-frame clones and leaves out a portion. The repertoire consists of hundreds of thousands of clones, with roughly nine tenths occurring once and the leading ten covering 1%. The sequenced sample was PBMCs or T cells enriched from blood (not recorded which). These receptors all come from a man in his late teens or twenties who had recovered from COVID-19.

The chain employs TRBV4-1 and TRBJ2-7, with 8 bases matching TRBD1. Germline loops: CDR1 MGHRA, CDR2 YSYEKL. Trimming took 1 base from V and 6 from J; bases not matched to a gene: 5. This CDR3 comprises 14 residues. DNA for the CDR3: TGCGCCAGCAGCCAAGGGACAGGGTGGAGCGAGCAGTACTTC. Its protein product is CASSQGTGWSEQYF.

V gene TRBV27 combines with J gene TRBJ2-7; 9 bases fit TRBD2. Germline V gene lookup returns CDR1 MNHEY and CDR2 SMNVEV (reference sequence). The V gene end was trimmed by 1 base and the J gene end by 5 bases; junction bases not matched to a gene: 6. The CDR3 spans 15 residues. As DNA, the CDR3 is TGTGCCAGCAGTTTATTAGCGGGAGTACGTCACGAGCAGTACTTC. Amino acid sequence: CASSLLAGVRHEQYF.

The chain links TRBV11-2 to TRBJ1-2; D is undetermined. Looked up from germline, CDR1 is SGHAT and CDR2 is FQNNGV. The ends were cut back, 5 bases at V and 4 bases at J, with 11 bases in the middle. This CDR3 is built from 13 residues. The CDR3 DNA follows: TGTGCCAGCAGCACGCAGGCTTCCTATGGCTACACCTTC. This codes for CASSTQASYGYTF.

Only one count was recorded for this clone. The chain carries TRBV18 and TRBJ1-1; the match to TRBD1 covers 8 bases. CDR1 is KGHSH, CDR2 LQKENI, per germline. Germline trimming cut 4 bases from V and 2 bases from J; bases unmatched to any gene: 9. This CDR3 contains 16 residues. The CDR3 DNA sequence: TGTGCCAGCTCACAAATGACAGGGGAGTTCAACACTGAAGCTTTCTTT. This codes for CASSQMTGEFNTEAFF.

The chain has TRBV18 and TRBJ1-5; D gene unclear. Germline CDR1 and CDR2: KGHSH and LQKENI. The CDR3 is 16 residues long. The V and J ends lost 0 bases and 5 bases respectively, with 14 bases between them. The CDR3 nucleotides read TGTGCCAGCTCACCACCGGAGGGCAAGTTGTATCAGCCCCAGCATTTT. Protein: CASSPPEGKLYQPQHF.

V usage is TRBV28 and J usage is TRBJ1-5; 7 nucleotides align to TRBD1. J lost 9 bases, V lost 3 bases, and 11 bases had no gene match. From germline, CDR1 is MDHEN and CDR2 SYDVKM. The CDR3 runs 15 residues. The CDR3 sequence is CASSFLQGSRGPQHF. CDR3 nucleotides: TGTGCCAGCAGTTTCCTACAGGGGTCTCGGGGGCCCCAGCATTTT.

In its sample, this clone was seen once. The CDR3 protein is CASSVDRGMDTQYF. The DNA for the CDR3 is TGCGCCAGCAGCGTCGACAGGGGGATGGATACGCAGTATTTT. The chain carries TRBV5-1 and TRBJ2-3; 9 bases align to TRBD1. J was trimmed by 6 bases and V by 4 bases; bases with no gene match: 6. The CDR3 has 14 amino acids. Per the germline V gene, CDR1 is SGHRS and CDR2 is YFSETQ.

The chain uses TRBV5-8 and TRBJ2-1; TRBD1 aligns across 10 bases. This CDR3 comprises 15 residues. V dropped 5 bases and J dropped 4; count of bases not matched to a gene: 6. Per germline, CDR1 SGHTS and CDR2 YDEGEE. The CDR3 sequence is CASRPTGGSYNEQFF. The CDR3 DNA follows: TGTGCCAGCAGACCGACAGGGGGCAGTTACAATGAGCAGTTCTTC.

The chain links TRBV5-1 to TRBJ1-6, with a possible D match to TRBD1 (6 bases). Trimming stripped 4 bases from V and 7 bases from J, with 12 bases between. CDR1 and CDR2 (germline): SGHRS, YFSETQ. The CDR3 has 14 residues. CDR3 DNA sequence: TGCGCCAGCAGCACCGGGACAAGAAATTCACCCCTCCACTTT. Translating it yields CASSTGTRNSPLHF.

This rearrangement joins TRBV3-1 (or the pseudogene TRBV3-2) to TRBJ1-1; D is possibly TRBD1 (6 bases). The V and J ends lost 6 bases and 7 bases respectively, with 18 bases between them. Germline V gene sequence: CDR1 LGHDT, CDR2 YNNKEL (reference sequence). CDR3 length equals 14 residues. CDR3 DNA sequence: TGTGCCAGCAGACACAGGGTACGGACGGATGAAGCTTTCTTT. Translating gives CASRHRVRTDEAFF.

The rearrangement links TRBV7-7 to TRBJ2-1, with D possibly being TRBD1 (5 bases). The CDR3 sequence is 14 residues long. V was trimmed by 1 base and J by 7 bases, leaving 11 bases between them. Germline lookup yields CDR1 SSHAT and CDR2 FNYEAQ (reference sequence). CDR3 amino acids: CASSLGGLQNEQFF. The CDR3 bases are TGTGCCAGCAGCTTAGGGGGCCTTCAGAATGAGCAGTTCTTC.

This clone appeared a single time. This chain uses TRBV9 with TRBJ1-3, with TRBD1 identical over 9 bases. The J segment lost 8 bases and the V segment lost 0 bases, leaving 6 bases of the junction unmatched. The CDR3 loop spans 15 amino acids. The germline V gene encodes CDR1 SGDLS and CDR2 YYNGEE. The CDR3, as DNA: TGTGCCAGCAGCGTAGAGGGACAGGGTAGCCACACCATATATTTT. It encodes CASSVEGQGSHTIYF.

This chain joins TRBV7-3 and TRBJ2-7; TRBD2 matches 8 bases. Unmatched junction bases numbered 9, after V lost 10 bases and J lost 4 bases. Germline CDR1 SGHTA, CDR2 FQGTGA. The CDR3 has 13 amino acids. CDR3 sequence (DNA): TGTGCCACCTCGCGGGGGGCGGGATACGAGCAGTACTTC. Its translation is CATSRGAGYEQYF.

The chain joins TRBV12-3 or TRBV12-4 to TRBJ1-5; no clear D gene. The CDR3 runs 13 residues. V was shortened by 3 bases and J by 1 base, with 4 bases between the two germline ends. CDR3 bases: TGTGCCAGCAGTTTCCGGAGCAATCAGCCCCAGCATTTT. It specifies CASSFRSNQPQHF.

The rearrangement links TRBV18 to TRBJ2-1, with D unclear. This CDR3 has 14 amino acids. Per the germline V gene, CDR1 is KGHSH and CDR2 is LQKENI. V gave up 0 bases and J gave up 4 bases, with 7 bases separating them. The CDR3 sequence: CASSPPSGYNEQFF. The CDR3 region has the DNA TGTGCCAGCTCACCACCGTCGGGTTACAATGAGCAGTTCTTC.

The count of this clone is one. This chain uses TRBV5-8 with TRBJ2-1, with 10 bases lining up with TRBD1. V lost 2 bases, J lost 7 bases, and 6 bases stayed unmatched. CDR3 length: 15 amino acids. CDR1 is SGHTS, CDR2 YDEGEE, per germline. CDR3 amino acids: CASSFGDRGKNEQFF. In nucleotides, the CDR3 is TGTGCCAGCAGCTTCGGGGACAGGGGTAAAAATGAGCAGTTCTTC.

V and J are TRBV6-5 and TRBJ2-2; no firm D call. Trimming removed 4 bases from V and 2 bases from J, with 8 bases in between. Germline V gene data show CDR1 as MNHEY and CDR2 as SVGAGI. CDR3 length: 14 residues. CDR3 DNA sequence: TGTGCCAGCAGTTCAAACAGTAACACCGGGGAGCTGTTTTTT. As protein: CASSSNSNTGELFF.

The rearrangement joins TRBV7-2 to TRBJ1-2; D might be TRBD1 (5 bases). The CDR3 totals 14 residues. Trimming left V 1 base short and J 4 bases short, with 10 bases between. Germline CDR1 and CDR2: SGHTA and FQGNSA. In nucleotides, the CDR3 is TGTGCCAGCAGCTTAGGCAGGGAAGCCTATGGCTACACCTTC. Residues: CASSLGREAYGYTF.

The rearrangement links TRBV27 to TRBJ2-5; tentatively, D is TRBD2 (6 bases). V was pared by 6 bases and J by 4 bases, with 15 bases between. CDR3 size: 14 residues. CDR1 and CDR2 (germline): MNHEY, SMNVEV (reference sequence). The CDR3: CASRGREARETQYF. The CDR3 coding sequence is TGTGCCAGCAGGGGCAGGGAGGCCCGAGAGACCCAGTACTTC.

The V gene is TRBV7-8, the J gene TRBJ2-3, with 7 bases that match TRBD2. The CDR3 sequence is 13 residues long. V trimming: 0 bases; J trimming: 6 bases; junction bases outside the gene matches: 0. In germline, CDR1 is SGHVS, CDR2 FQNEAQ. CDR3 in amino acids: CASSLAGGDTQYF. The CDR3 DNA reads TGTGCCAGCAGCTTAGCGGGGGGGGATACGCAGTATTTT.

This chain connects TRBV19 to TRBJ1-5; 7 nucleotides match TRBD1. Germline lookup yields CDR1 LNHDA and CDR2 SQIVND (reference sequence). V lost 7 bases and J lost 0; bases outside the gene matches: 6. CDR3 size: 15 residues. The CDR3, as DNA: TGTGCCAGTACTTTACAGGGGCCTAGCAATCAGCCCCAGCATTTT. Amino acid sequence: CASTLQGPSNQPQHF.

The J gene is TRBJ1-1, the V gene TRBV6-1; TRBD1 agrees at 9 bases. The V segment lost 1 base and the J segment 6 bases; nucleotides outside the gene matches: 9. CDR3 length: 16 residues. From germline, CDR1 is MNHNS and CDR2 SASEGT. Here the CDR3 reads CASSEGRGTGYPEAFF. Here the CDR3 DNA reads TGTGCCAGCAGTGAAGGTCGGGGGACAGGGTATCCTGAAGCTTTCTTT.

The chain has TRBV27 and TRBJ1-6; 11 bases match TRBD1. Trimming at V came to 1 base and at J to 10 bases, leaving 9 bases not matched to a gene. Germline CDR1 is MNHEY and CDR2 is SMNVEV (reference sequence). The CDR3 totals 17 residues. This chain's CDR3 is CASSLFGDRGFPSPLHF. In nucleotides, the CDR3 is TGTGCCAGCAGTTTATTTGGGGACAGGGGGTTCCCATCACCCCTCCACTTT.